This T cell receptor (beta chain) comes out of a study of cytotoxic CD8 clonotypes in ibrutinib-treated CLL. Overall study: Included were 11 relapsed/refractory and approximately 15 treatment-naive patients, of whom some 18 were IGHV unmutated. After median roughly 70 months, approximately 14 stayed in remission, some twelve progressed; responses some 25 partial, 2 complete. Whole-study results and caveats: Clonality increased at ibrutinib response and stayed stable in sustained remission. At progression, however, it fell back toward baseline.

For TCR beta libraries, around 2 micrograms of genomic DNA were obtained from cryopreserved PBMCs. Libraries were prepared by immunoSEQ multiplex PCR; TCRdb keeps only in-frame clonotypes and omits some of them. This sample has tens of thousands of clones, with roughly 84% found just once. V lost 5 bases, J lost 8 bases, and 12 bases lay in between. CDR1 is MNHEY, CDR2 SVGAGI, per germline. The CDR3 has 12 residues. For this clone: Its antigen remains unidentified.

Sequencing was performed on PBMCs, taken before ibrutinib treatment. The receptor was derived from a human donor with chronic lymphocytic leukemia. The rearrangement links TRBV6-5 to TRBJ1-2; maybe TRBD1 (5 bases). The DNA for the CDR3 is TGTGCCAGCAGTAGAACTGGGGGGGGCTACACCTTC. It translates to CASSRTGGGYTF.